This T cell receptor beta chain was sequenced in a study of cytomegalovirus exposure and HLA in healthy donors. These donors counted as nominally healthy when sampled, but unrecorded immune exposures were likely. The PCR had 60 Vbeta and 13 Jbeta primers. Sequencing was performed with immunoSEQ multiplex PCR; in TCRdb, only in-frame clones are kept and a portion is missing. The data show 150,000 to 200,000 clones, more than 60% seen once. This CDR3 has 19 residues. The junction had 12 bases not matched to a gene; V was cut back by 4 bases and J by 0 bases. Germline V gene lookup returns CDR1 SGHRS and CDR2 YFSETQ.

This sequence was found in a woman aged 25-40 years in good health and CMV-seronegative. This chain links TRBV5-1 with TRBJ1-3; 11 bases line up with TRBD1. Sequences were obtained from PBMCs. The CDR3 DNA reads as TGCGCCAGCAGCCTAAGGACAGGGGGCGGAGGGATCTCTGGAAACACCATATATTTT. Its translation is CASSLRTGGGGISGNTIYF.